A single TCR beta chain is shown here with its context. Antigen: not known. Caucasian adults living in Nashville, Tennessee, provided all samples. Germline V lookup: CDR1 MDHEN, CDR2 SYDVKM. The CDR3 is made up of 12 amino acids. Trimming shortened V by 10 bases and J by 8 bases, and 17 bases separated the two germline ends. These data originate in a study of shared clonotypes between healthy human individuals. Study observations and caveats: Naive subsets typically showed greater estimated richness than memory subsets. A few donors had around 5% of their naive CD4 clonotypes in common.

About 200 ng DNA, around 30,000 T cell genomes, went into each sorted-subset replicate PCR. The repertoire was sequenced with immunoSEQ multiplex PCR; TCRdb's copy has only in-frame clones and lacks some. This table holds 2.3 million or so clones, approximately 93% found once. This chain links TRBV28 with TRBJ1-2; D ambiguous. This receptor was identified in a man aged 18 to 35 in good health. Some clones in this sample may be carry-over from other donors' samples. Material for sequencing was naive CD4+ T cells from PBMCs. This sample's subset: CD45RA+ positively selected. The CDR3 spells CATALAGGGYTF. The CDR3 DNA reads TGTGCCACCGCCCTTGCAGGTGGCGGCTACACCTTC.